The 19 T cell receptor beta chains listed next were all sequenced from one sample in a study of memory CD4+ T cells and cytomegalovirus serostatus. The sort gate was single viable CD3+CD4+CD8-CD45RO+ cells for memory CD4+ T cells. Data came from immunoSEQ multiplex PCR; TCRdb stores just in-frame clones and leaves some out. Of approximately 74,000 clones listed, 60% to 85% are singletons. The sequencing input was memory CD4+ T cells from blood. Receptors originate from an adult in good health and CMV-seropositive.

V is TRBV5-8 and J is TRBJ2-4, with TRBD1 identical over 9 bases. CDR3 size: 15 residues. The germline CDR1 and CDR2 sequences are SGHTS and YDEGEE. V lost 4 bases and J lost 2; bases outside the gene matches: 4. The CDR3 DNA reads TGTGCCAGCAGCGTGACAGGGGGGACCAAAAACATTCAGTACTTC. As protein: CASSVTGGTKNIQYF.

The J gene is TRBJ1-5, the V gene TRBV15; D possibly corresponds to TRBD1 (6 bases). This CDR3 is 14 amino acids long. CDR1 and CDR2 from the germline V gene are LNHNV and YYDKDF (reference sequence). V dropped 5 bases and J dropped 2 bases, with 10 bases sitting between them. This chain's CDR3 is CATSGDMGNQPQHF. The CDR3 nucleotides are TGTGCCACCAGCGGGGACATGGGCAATCAGCCCCAGCATTTT.

This clone was counted a few times. The chain carries TRBV11-2 and TRBJ2-5; no reliable D call. Germline V gene data show CDR1 as SGHAT and CDR2 as FQNNGV. The CDR3 is 14 amino acids. With 2 bases removed from V and 2 bases from J, the gap between germline ends came to 9 bases. The CDR3 protein is CASSLQNFQETQYF. The CDR3 coding sequence is TGTGCCAGCAGCTTACAGAACTTTCAAGAGACCCAGTACTTC.

This chain links TRBV11-2 with TRBJ2-2, with 7 bases identical to TRBD1. The junction had 6 bases not matched to a gene; V was cut back by 1 base and J by 4 bases. The germline gives CDR1 SGHAT, CDR2 FQNNGV. This CDR3 has 16 amino acids. The CDR3 nucleotides read TGTGCCAGCAGCTTAGTACCTGGGACAGCCACCGGGGAGCTGTTTTTT. This translates into CASSLVPGTATGELFF.

The genes are TRBV5-8 and TRBJ1-5, with 10 bases lining up with TRBD1. The CDR3 runs 17 residues. The germline gives CDR1 SGHTS, CDR2 YDEGEE. V shed 4 bases, J shed 7 bases, and the junction held 14 bases outside the gene matches. The CDR3 DNA reads TGTGCCAGCAGCCCAGCGTTTTCGGACAGGGGGTGGCAGCCCCAGCATTTT. Protein product: CASSPAFSDRGWQPQHF.

The CDR3: CASSPWGGMEQFF. DNA of the CDR3: TGTGCCAGCAGCCCCTGGGGGGGGATGGAGCAGTTCTTC. This chain links TRBV7-2 with TRBJ2-1; 7 bases are shared with TRBD2. The length of the CDR3 is 13 residues. Per germline, CDR1 SGHTA and CDR2 FQGNSA. V shed 5 bases and J 10 bases; nucleotides not matched to a gene: 8.

The chain recombines TRBV6-6 with TRBJ2-6; tentative D call: TRBD1 (7 bases). This CDR3 is built from 14 residues. The germline gives CDR1 MNHNY, CDR2 SVGAGI (reference sequence). V dropped 6 bases and J dropped 3 bases, with 9 bases sitting between them. CDR3 in DNA: TGTGCCAGCAGCCAGGGGGGTGGGGCCAACGTCCTGACTTTC. This translates into CASSQGGGANVLTF.

The DNA of the CDR3 is TGTGCCAGCAGCCTCAGCGGGCCGAGCACAGATACGCAGTATTTT. Translating gives CASSLSGPSTDTQYF. This sequence joins TRBV5-4 and TRBJ2-3; a weak D match, TRBD2 (6 bases). Per germline, CDR1 SGHNT and CDR2 YYREEE (reference sequence). The V gene lost 4 bases and the J gene lost 0 bases, with 12 bases spanning the gap. The CDR3 contains 15 residues.

This clone was recorded once. The chain carries TRBV5-4 and TRBJ1-6; no clear D gene. V dropped 7 bases and J dropped 1 base, with 6 bases sitting between them. The CDR3 covers 13 residues. Germline V gene lookup returns CDR1 SGHNT and CDR2 YYREEE (reference sequence). CDR3 amino acids: CASGLSYNSPLHF. The CDR3 DNA is TGTGCCAGCGGGCTTTCCTATAATTCACCCCTCCACTTT.

The chain combines TRBV2 with TRBJ1-2; tentatively, D is TRBD1 (6 bases). The CDR3 contains 14 residues. V lost 6 bases, J lost 3 bases, and 14 bases lay in between. Germline lookup yields CDR1 SNHLY and CDR2 FYNNEI. CDR3 nucleotide sequence: TGTGCCAGCAGGGGGCGGGGGCTAGACTATGGCTACACCTTC. It specifies CASRGRGLDYGYTF.

The chain combines TRBV29-1 with TRBJ2-3, with 14 bases matching TRBD2. This CDR3 is 13 amino acids long. The trim removed 7 bases at V and 4 bases at J, leaving 1 base unmatched. The germline V gene encodes CDR1 SQVTM and CDR2 ANQGSEA. The CDR3 DNA reads TGCAGCGGGACTAGCGGGAGGCCAGATACGCAGTATTTT. Translated, it gives CSGTSGRPDTQYF.

This chain connects TRBV30 to TRBJ2-5; 8 bases fit TRBD1. The CDR3 length is 13 residues. CDR1 GTSNPN and CDR2 SVGIG come from the germline V gene (reference sequence). With 4 bases clipped from V and 4 bases from J, the junction kept 5 bases outside the gene matches. CDR3 sequence (DNA): TGTGCCTGGACCGGACAGGGAGGAGAGACCCAGTACTTC. Translating it yields CAWTGQGGETQYF.

DNA of the CDR3: TGTGCCAGCAGCCATCCGGCGGGAGAGACCCAGTACTTC. Its protein product is CASSHPAGETQYF. The chain recombines TRBV4-2 with TRBJ2-5; tentative D call: TRBD2 (5 bases). This CDR3 contains 13 residues. Germline V CDR1 and CDR2: LGHNA, YNFKEQ. Trimming took off 3 bases at V and 4 bases at J, with 9 bases between the two ends.

The gene calls are TRBV19 and TRBJ1-5; D unresolved. Germline-derived CDR1 and CDR2 are LNHDA and SQIVND (reference sequence). The V end lost 1 base, the J end lost 3 bases, and 10 bases lay between the germline ends. The CDR3 length is 15 residues. CDR3 DNA: TGTGCCAGTAGTATAGGGGGAGGGAACAATCAGCCCCAGCATTTT. Translated: CASSIGGGNNQPQHF.

The chain joins TRBV29-1 to TRBJ2-3; D gene uncertain. The CDR3 is 11 residues long. V dropped 5 bases and J dropped 6 bases, with 9 bases sitting between them. Germline-derived CDR1 and CDR2 are SQVTM and ANQGSEA. The CDR3 reads CSVSFGDTQYF. CDR3 nucleotides: TGCAGCGTTAGTTTCGGGGATACGCAGTATTTT.

The rearrangement links TRBV11-2 to TRBJ2-7; D perhaps matches TRBD2 (6 bases). The length of the CDR3 is 14 residues. V lost 7 bases to trimming and J lost 7 bases, with 20 bases between them. Germline CDR1 is SGHAT and CDR2 is FQNNGV. The CDR3 region has the DNA TGTGCCAGCACCCCCGGGGACGGGGGAACGGAGCAGTACTTC. Translating gives CASTPGDGGTEQYF.

The genes are TRBV6-1 and TRBJ1-5; D is uncertain. Germline V gives CDR1 MNHNS, CDR2 SASEGT. The CDR3 is made up of 13 amino acids. V shed 6 bases and J shed 3 bases, with 9 bases lying between them. The CDR3 DNA is TGTGCCAGCAGGGGTCAGGACAATCAGCCCCAGCATTTT. Translated, it gives CASRGQDNQPQHF.

The V gene is TRBV9, the J gene TRBJ2-5; 9 nucleotides align to TRBD2. The CDR3 is made up of 16 amino acids. The germline V gene has CDR1 SGDLS and CDR2 YYNGEE. V shed 0 bases, J shed 2 bases, and the junction held 5 bases outside the gene matches. The CDR3 region has the DNA TGTGCCAGCAGCGTAGGTGCGGGAGGGGGTCAAGAGACCCAGTACTTC. Its translation is CASSVGAGGGQETQYF.

The rearrangement uses TRBV10-3 and TRBJ2-1; D may be TRBD2 (6 bases). This CDR3 is built from 13 residues. V lost 2 bases and J 12 bases, leaving 14 bases between the germline ends. Germline V gene lookup returns CDR1 ENHRY and CDR2 SYGVKD. CDR3 residues: CAISEGVEGWQFF. CDR3 bases: TGTGCCATCAGTGAGGGGGTGGAGGGGTGGCAGTTCTTC.